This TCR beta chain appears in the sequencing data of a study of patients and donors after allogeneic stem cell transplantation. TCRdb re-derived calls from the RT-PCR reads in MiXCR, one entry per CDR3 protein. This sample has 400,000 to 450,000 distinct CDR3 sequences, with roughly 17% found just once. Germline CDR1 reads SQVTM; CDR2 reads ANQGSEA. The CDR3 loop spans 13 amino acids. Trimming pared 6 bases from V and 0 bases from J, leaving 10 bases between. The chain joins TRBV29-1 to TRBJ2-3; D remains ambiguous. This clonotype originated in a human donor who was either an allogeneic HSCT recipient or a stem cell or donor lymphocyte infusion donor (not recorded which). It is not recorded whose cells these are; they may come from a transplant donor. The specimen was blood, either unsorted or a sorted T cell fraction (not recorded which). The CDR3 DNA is TGCAGCGTGGGGTCCCTTAGCACAGATACGCAGTATTTT. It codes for CSVGSLSTDTQYF.